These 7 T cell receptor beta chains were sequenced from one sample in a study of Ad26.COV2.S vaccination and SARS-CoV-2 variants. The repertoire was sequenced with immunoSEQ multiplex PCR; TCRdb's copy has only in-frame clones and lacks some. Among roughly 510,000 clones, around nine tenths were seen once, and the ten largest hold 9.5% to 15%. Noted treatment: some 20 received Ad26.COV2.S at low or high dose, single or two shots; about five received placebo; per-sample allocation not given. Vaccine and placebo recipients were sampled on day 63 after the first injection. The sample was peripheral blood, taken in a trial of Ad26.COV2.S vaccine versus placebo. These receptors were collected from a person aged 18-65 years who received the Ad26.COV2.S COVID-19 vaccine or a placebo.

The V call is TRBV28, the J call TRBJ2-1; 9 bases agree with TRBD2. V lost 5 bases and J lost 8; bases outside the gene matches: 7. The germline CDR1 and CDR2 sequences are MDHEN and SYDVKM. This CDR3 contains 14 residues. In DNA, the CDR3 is TGTGCCAGCAGTCCTAGGGGACTAGCCTATGAGCAGTTCTTC. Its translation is CASSPRGLAYEQFF. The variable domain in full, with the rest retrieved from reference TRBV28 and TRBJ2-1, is DVKVTQSSRYLVKRTGEKVFLECVQDMDHENMFWYRQDPGLGLRLIYFSYDVKMKEKGDIPEGYSVSREKKERFSLILESASTNQTSMYLCASSPRGLAYEQFFGPGTRLTVL.

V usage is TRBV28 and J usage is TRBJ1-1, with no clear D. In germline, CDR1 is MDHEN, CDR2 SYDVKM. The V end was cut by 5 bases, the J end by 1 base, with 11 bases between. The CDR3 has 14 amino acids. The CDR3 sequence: CASSKTGRNTEAFF. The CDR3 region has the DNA TGTGCCAGCAGTAAGACCGGGAGGAACACTGAAGCTTTCTTT.

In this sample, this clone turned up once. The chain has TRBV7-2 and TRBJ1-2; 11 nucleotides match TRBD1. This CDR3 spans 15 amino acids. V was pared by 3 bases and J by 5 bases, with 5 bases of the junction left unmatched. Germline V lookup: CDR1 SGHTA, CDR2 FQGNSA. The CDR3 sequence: CASSLGQGELYGYTF. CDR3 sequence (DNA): TGTGCCAGCAGCTTGGGACAGGGGGAGTTATATGGCTACACCTTC.

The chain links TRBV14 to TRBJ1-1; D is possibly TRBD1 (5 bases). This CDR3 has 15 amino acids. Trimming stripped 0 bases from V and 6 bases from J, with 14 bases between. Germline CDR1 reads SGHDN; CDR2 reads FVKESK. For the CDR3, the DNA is TGTGCCAGCAGCCAAGAATTTGGACATTGGTCTGAAGCTTTCTTT. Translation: CASSQEFGHWSEAFF.

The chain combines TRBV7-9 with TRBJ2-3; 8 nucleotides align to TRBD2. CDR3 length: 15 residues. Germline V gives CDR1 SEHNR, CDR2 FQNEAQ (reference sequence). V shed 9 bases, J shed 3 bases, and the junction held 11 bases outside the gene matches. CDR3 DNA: TGTGCCAGTCCCCAACGGGGGGGCACAACAGATACGCAGTATTTT. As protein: CASPQRGGTTDTQYF.

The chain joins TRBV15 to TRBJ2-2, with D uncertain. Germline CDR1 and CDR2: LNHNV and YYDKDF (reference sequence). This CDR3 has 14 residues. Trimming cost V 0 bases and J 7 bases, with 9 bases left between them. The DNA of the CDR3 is TGTGCCACCAGCAGAGATTTCTCGAGCGGGGAGCTGTTTTTT. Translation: CATSRDFSSGELFF.

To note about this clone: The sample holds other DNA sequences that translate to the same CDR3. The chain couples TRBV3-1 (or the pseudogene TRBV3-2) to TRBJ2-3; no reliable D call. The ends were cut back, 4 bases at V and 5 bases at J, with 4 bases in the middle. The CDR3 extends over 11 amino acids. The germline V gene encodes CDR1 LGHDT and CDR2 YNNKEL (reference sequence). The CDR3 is CASSLGDTQYF. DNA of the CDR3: TGTGCCAGCAGCCTGGGAGATACGCAGTATTTT.